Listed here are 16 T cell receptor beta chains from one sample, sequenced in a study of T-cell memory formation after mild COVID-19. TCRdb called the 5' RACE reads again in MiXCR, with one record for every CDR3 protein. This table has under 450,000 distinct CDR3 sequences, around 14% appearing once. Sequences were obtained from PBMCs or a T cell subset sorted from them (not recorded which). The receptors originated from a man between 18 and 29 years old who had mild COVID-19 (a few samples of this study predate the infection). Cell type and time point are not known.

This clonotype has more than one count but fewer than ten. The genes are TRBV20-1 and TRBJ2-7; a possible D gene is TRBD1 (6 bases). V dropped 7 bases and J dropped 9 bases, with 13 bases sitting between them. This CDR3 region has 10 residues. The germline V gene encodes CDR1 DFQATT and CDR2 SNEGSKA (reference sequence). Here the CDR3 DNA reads TGCAGTGTTTTCAGGGGTCGGCAGTACGTC. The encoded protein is CSVFRGRQYV.

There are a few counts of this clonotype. CDR3 loop: CASSLAAGRKYNEQFF. In nucleotides, the CDR3 is TGTGCCAGCAGCTTAGCCGCGGGTAGGAAGTACAATGAGCAGTTCTTC. This rearrangement joins TRBV7-2 to TRBJ2-1, with D possibly matching TRBD2 (5 bases). The CDR3 sequence is 16 residues long. CDR1 and CDR2 from the germline V gene are SGHTA and FQGNSA. V lost 0 bases, J lost 4 bases, and 13 bases lay in between.

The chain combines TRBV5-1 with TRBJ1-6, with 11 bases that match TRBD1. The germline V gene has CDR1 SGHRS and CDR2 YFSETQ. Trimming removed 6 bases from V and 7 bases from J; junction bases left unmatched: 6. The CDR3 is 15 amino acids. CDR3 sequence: CASTLGDRGNSPLHF. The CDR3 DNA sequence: TGCGCCAGCACCCTTGGGGACAGGGGGAATTCACCCCTCCACTTT.

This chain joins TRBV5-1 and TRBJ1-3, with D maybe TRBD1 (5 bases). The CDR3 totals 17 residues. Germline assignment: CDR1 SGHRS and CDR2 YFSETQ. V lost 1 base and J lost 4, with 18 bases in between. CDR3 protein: CASSLTGFSPSGNTIYF. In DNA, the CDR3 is TGCGCCAGCAGCTTGACAGGTTTCTCCCCCTCGGGAAACACCATATATTTT.

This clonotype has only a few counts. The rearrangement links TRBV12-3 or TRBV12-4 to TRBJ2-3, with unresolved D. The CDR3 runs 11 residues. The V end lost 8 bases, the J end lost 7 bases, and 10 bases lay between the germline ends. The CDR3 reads CASLGSHTQYF. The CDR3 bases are TGTGCCAGCCTGGGGTCGCATACGCAGTATTTT.

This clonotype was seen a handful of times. The CDR3 bases are TGCGCCAGCAGCTTGCCCCGGGGGGGGCGTGAAAAACTGTTTTTT. Translated, it gives CASSLPRGGREKLFF. V and J are TRBV5-1 and TRBJ1-4; TRBD1 is a possible D gene (6 bases). Germline CDR1 SGHRS, CDR2 YFSETQ. The CDR3 runs 15 residues. The V gene lost 1 base and the J gene lost 7 bases, with 14 bases spanning the gap.

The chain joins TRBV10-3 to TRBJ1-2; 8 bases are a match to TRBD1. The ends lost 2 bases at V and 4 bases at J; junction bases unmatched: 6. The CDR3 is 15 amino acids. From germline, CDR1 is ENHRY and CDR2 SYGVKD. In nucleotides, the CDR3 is TGTGCCATCAGTGAGGGGACAGGTCTGGGCTATGGCTACACCTTC. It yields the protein CAISEGTGLGYGYTF.

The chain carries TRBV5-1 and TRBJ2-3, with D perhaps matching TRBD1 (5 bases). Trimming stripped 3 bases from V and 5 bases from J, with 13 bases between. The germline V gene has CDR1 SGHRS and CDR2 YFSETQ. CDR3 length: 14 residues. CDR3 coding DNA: TGCGCCAGCAGCTCGACAGTCCCCGGAGATACGCAGTATTTT. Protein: CASSSTVPGDTQYF.

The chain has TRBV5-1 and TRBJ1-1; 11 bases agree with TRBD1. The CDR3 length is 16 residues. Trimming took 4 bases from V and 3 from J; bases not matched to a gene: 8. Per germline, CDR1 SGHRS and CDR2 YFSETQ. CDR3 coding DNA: TGCGCCAGCAGCCTAAGGACAGGGGGCCTGGACACTGAAGCTTTCTTT. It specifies CASSLRTGGLDTEAFF.

CDR3 sequence (DNA): TGTGCCAGCAGCCACGACAGGGGCTTAATGGGCTACACCTTC. This codes for CASSHDRGLMGYTF. The chain has TRBV7-2 and TRBJ1-2, with 8 bases matching TRBD1. This CDR3 contains 14 residues. Per the germline V gene, CDR1 is SGHTA and CDR2 is FQGNSA. Unmatched junction bases numbered 10, after V lost 5 bases and J lost 8 bases.

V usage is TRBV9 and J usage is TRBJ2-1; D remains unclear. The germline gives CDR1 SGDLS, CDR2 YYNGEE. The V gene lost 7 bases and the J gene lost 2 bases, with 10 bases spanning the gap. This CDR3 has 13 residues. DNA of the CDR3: TGTGCCAGCTCCCTCGGACCCTACAATGAGCAGTTCTTC. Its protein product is CASSLGPYNEQFF.

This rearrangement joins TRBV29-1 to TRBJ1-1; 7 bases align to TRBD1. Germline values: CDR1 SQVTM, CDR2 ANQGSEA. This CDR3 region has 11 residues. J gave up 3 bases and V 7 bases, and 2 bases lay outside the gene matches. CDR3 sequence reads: CSAGQYTEAFF. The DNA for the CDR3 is TGCAGCGCGGGACAGTACACTGAAGCTTTCTTT.

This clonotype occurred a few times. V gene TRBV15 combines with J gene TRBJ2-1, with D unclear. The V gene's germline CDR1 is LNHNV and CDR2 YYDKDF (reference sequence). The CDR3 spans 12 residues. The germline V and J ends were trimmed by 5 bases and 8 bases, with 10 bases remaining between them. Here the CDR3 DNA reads TGTGCCACCAGCTCGCTACGGGATGAGCAGTTCTTC. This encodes CATSSLRDEQFF.

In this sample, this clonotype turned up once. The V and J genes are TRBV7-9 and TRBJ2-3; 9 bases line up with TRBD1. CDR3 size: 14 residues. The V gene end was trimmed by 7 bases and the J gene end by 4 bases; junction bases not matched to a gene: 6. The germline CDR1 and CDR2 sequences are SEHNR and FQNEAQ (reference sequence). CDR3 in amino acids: CASIGDRVADTQYF. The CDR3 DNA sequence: TGTGCCAGCATCGGGGACAGGGTGGCAGATACGCAGTATTTT.

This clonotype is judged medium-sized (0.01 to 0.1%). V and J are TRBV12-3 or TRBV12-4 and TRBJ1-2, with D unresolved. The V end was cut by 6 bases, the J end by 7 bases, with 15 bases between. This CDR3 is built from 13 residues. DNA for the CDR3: TGTGCCAGCAGCCAAAACCCCCCCGGTGGCTACACCTTC. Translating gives CASSQNPPGGYTF.

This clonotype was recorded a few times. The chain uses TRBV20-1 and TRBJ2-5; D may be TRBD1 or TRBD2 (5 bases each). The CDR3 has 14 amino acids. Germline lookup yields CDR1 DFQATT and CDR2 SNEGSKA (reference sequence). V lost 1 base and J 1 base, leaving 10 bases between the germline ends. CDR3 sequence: CSARAGAFQETQYF. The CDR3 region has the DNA TGCAGTGCTAGAGCCGGGGCATTCCAAGAGACCCAGTACTTC.